Sequencing of this TCR beta chain was carried out in a study of T cell responses to AZD1222 COVID-19 vaccine. With regard to this clone: Its antigen is not known.

Sequencing used immunoSEQ multiplex PCR; TCRdb keeps in-frame clones, though not all of them. The data contain roughly 140,000 clones, more than 80% of them singletons. Trimming removed 7 bases at V and 8 bases at J, with 20 bases between. This CDR3 has 14 amino acids. Germline CDR1 LGHDT, CDR2 YNNKEL (reference sequence). Whole-study results and caveats: Donors were mostly white British, more females; clonal diversity possibly underestimated. Once two AZD1222 doses were given, Spike-specific TCR breadth and depth went up. Repertoires were obtained only post-peak T cell response.

The clonotype was recovered from an adult in good health. The chain couples TRBV3-1 (or the pseudogene TRBV3-2) to TRBJ1-2; D not certain. The sequenced sample was peripheral blood, obtained on day 0 of AZD1222 vaccination. The CDR3 spells CASTQTGGWAGYTF. CDR3 bases: TGTGCCAGCACTCAGACGGGAGGATGGGCAGGCTACACCTTC.